Each of the 28 T cell receptor beta chains below was sequenced from the same sample in a study of human T cells and chemical hapten exposure. Time point given: pre-sensitization, week 0. Treatment in this sample: therapeutic diphenylcyclopropenone sensitization with weekly scalp DPC. TCRdb used MiXCR to reprocess the RACE reads, holding one entry per CDR3 protein. The data contain 300,000 to 450,000 distinct CDR3 sequences, 4.5% to 6% of them seen just once; the ten biggest clones take up around 2.6%. Sequencing used whole blood, obtained in connection with sensitization to the hapten diphenylcyclopropenone (DPC). The receptors originated from a woman in her 50s with alopecia areata. Some clones in this sample may be carry-over from other donors' samples.

At least ten counts were recorded for this clonotype. The chain has TRBV25-1 and TRBJ1-4, with a possible D match to TRBD1 (5 bases). The V end was cut by 3 bases, the J end by 3 bases, with 8 bases between. CDR3 length: 14 amino acids. Germline-derived CDR1 and CDR2 are MGHDK and SYGVNS. The DNA for the CDR3 is TGTGCCAGCAGTGAGGCAGGGCCTAATGAAAAACTGTTTTTT. It specifies CASSEAGPNEKLFF.

This clonotype occurred many times. V gene TRBV20-1 combines with J gene TRBJ1-2; tentative D call: TRBD1 (5 bases). The CDR3 is 12 amino acids. Germline lookup yields CDR1 DFQATT and CDR2 SNEGSKA (reference sequence). With 6 bases removed from V and 10 bases from J, the gap between germline ends came to 18 bases. The CDR3 nucleotides are TGCAGTGCAAGGGGCAGGGAGGTGACCTACACCTTC. Its translation is CSARGREVTYTF.

The sample holds many counts of this clonotype. J is TRBJ2-6 and V is TRBV20-1; D ambiguous. The germline V gene has CDR1 DFQATT and CDR2 SNEGSKA (reference sequence). The CDR3 extends over 18 amino acids. With 0 bases removed from V and 0 bases from J, the gap between germline ends came to 15 bases. This CDR3 reads CSARDGRLPNSGANVLTF. DNA for the CDR3: TGCAGTGCTAGAGATGGGCGACTCCCTAACTCTGGGGCCAACGTCCTGACTTTC.

This clonotype was observed at least ten times. The chain joins TRBV28 to TRBJ1-1; a possible D gene is TRBD1 (5 bases). The CDR3 extends over 15 amino acids. CDR1 MDHEN and CDR2 SYDVKM come from the germline V gene. Trimming stripped 2 bases from V and 4 bases from J, with 14 bases between. The DNA for the CDR3 is TGTGCCAGCAGTTTAGGAGGAGGGGAGGGCACTGAAGCTTTCTTT. Its translation: CASSLGGGEGTEAFF.

This clonotype was detected ten times or more. V usage is TRBV29-1 and J usage is TRBJ1-1; 7 nucleotides align to TRBD1. Germline values: CDR1 SQVTM, CDR2 ANQGSEA. This CDR3 is 12 amino acids long. The V gene end was trimmed by 6 bases and the J gene end by 11 bases; junction bases not matched to a gene: 12. The CDR3 sequence is CSVTGLNEGAFF. CDR3 nucleotides: TGCAGCGTGACAGGGCTAAATGAGGGGGCTTTCTTT.

On this clonotype itself: A much larger clone lies a single base off, so this may be a read error. The rearrangement uses TRBV6-2 or TRBV6-3 and TRBJ2-7, with 8 bases matching TRBD2. Germline trimming cut 5 bases from V and 5 bases from J; bases unmatched to any gene: 11. The CDR3 is made up of 15 amino acids. CDR1 is MNHEY, CDR2 SVGEGT, per germline. CDR3 coding DNA: TGTGCCAGCAGTCCGGGACTAGTGGGAGTCGACGAGCAGTACTTC. This gives the protein CASSPGLVGVDEQYF.

At least ten counts were recorded for this clonotype. The chain links TRBV7-9 to TRBJ2-7, with 7 bases aligning to TRBD1. The CDR3 is 17 residues long. V was pared by 6 bases and J by 5 bases, with 19 bases of the junction left unmatched. Germline V CDR1 and CDR2: SEHNR, FQNEAQ (reference sequence). CDR3 protein: CASRPALLTGSEDEQYF. The CDR3 DNA reads as TGTGCCAGCAGACCGGCCCTCCTGACAGGGTCCGAGGACGAGCAGTACTTC.

The chain links TRBV6-5 to TRBJ2-6; either TRBD1 or TRBD2 may supply D (5 bases each). V gave up 2 bases and J gave up 0 bases, with 26 bases separating them. From germline, CDR1 is MNHEY and CDR2 SVGAGI. The CDR3 loop spans 22 amino acids. The CDR3 here is CASSYPNPKPGRPPSGANVLTF. The DNA of the CDR3 is TGTGCCAGCAGTTACCCGAACCCTAAGCCGGGACGGCCTCCCTCTGGGGCCAACGTCCTGACTTTC.

This clonotype was seen ten or more times. At one end, the junction sequence differs from germline, possibly due to a read error. The chain links TRBV12-3 or TRBV12-4 to TRBJ1-3; 7 bases agree with TRBD1. The CDR3 totals 13 residues. CDR3 residues: CASSLEPGQPPFF. The DNA of the CDR3 is TGTGCCAGCAGTTTAGAACCGGGACAGCCACCTTTTTTT.

In its sample, this clonotype was seen a few times. The V call is TRBV6-5, the J call TRBJ1-3; D not resolved. Per germline, CDR1 MNHEY and CDR2 SVGAGI. The V end was cut by 8 bases, the J end by 2 bases, with 10 bases between. This CDR3 is built from 13 residues. CDR3 in amino acids: CASLAAPGNTIYF. The CDR3 nucleotides are TGTGCCAGCCTGGCGGCCCCTGGAAACACCATATATTTT.

This clonotype was counted between two and nine times. The J gene is TRBJ2-7, the V gene TRBV7-6; 10 bases agree with TRBD2. The ends lost 1 base at V and 0 bases at J; junction bases unmatched: 12. The CDR3 has 19 residues. CDR1 and CDR2 from the germline V gene are SGHVS and FNYEAQ. CDR3 nucleotide sequence: TGTGCCAGCAGCTTAGGGGTGGCTAGCGGGGGACCCAACTCCTACGAGCAGTACTTC. Its protein product is CASSLGVASGGPNSYEQYF.

V is TRBV29-1 and J is TRBJ2-1; possibly TRBD1 for D (5 bases). Trimming left V 3 bases short and J 13 bases short, with 10 bases between. The CDR3 spans 10 residues. Germline CDR1 reads SQVTM; CDR2 reads ANQGSEA. CDR3 loop: CSVEDIGQFF. Written as DNA, the CDR3 is TGCAGCGTTGAGGACATTGGCCAGTTCTTC.

This clonotype was detected a few times. V and J are TRBV6-1 and TRBJ1-2; perhaps TRBD1 as D (5 bases). V lost 7 bases to trimming and J lost 5 bases, with 20 bases between them. This CDR3 has 15 residues. CDR1 is MNHNS and CDR2 is SASEGT in the germline V gene. CDR3 residues: CASKRSPGDRYGYTF. The CDR3 bases are TGTGCCAGCAAAAGGTCCCCGGGGGATCGTTATGGCTACACCTTC.

J is TRBJ1-1 and V is TRBV7-9; D gene unclear. The V end lost 1 base, the J end lost 1 base, and 10 bases lay between the germline ends. This CDR3 is 15 amino acids long. Germline CDR1 and CDR2: SEHNR and FQNEAQ (reference sequence). As DNA, the CDR3 is TGTGCCAGCAGCTTAGAATCCCTCACGAACACTGAAGCTTTCTTT. It translates to CASSLESLTNTEAFF. Complete variable domain (other parts from reference TRBV7-9 and TRBJ1-1): DTGVSQNPRHKITKRGQNVTFRCDPISEHNRLYWYRQTLGQGPEFLTYFQNEAQLEKSRLLSDRFSAERPKGSFSTLEIQRTEQGDSAMYLCASSLESLTNTEAFFGQGTRLTVV.

The genes are TRBV11-3 and TRBJ2-3; D possibly uses TRBD1 or TRBD2 (5 bases each). The V end was cut by 4 bases, the J end by 5 bases, with 10 bases between. Germline V gene sequence: CDR1 SGHNT, CDR2 YENEEA. The CDR3 runs 13 residues. The CDR3 sequence is CASSWGTEDTQYF. The CDR3 DNA reads as TGTGCCAGCAGCTGGGGGACGGAAGATACGCAGTATTTT.

This clonotype was observed a few times. The chain carries TRBV29-1 and TRBJ1-2; D might be TRBD1 (6 bases). Germline V CDR1 and CDR2: SQVTM, ANQGSEA. The CDR3 runs to 12 residues. V was cut by 6 bases and J by 4 bases, with 12 bases left in between. The CDR3 spells CSVDTGFYGYTF. In DNA form, the CDR3 reads TGCAGCGTCGACACAGGGTTCTATGGCTACACCTTC.

Many counts were recorded for this clonotype. V usage is TRBV20-1 and J usage is TRBJ1-6; 10 bases match TRBD1. The V segment lost 3 bases and the J segment 10 bases; nucleotides outside the gene matches: 9. The CDR3 is 15 residues long. Looked up from germline, CDR1 is DFQATT and CDR2 is SNEGSKA (reference sequence). CDR3 in DNA: TGCAGTGCTAGTACGGGGACAGGGGCCCAATCACCCCTCCACTTT. Translating gives CSASTGTGAQSPLHF.

Many counts were recorded for this clonotype. V gene TRBV7-6 combines with J gene TRBJ2-6, with 11 positions matching TRBD2. After removal of 4 bases from V and 4 bases from J, the junction contained 15 bases not matched to a gene. This CDR3 region has 20 residues. Looked up from germline, CDR1 is SGHVS and CDR2 is FNYEAQ. The CDR3 sequence is CASSSRPPTSGVGGANVLTF. In DNA form, the CDR3 reads TGTGCCAGCAGCTCTAGACCCCCGACTAGCGGGGTGGGAGGGGCCAACGTCCTGACTTTC.

This clonotype was detected many times. The chain employs TRBV6-2 or TRBV6-3 and TRBJ1-2; D call uncertain. The germline V gene encodes CDR1 MNHEY and CDR2 SVGEGT. V was trimmed by 4 bases and J by 3 bases, leaving 18 bases between them. This CDR3 contains 16 residues. The CDR3 is CASSSPQFEDYYGYTF. CDR3 sequence (DNA): TGTGCCAGCAGTTCGCCTCAATTCGAAGACTACTATGGCTACACCTTC.

The V and J genes are TRBV18 and TRBJ1-3, with TRBD1 identical over 9 bases. Germline V lookup: CDR1 KGHSH, CDR2 LQKENI. CDR3 length: 17 amino acids. V was clipped by 6 bases and J by 3 bases; unmatched bases: 12. The CDR3 DNA reads TGTGCCAGCTCCCACGACAGGGGGGCGATGAGTGGAAACACCATATATTTT. Translating gives CASSHDRGAMSGNTIYF.

This clonotype showed up many times. The CDR3 reads CASSIPGTSGRVTDTQYF. The CDR3, as DNA: TGTGCCAGCAGCATCCCCGGGACTAGCGGGAGGGTCACAGATACGCAGTATTTT. The chain couples TRBV7-2 to TRBJ2-3; 16 nucleotides agree with TRBD2. The CDR3 spans 18 residues. CDR1 is SGHTA, CDR2 FQGNSA, per germline. Germline trimming cut 5 bases from V and 2 bases from J; bases unmatched to any gene: 7.

This clonotype was counted at least ten times. The chain combines TRBV20-1 with TRBJ1-1; a possible D gene is TRBD1 (5 bases). V was shortened by 2 bases and J by 4 bases, with 14 bases between the two germline ends. CDR3 length: 14 residues. Germline V CDR1 and CDR2: DFQATT, SNEGSKA (reference sequence). Written as DNA, the CDR3 is TGCAGTGCTAGACCTCCCCTTGGGGGCACTGAAGCTTTCTTT. Amino acid sequence: CSARPPLGGTEAFF.

This clonotype was picked up a small number of times. V and J are TRBV11-2 and TRBJ2-5; no definite D call. Germline assignment: CDR1 SGHAT and CDR2 FQNNGV. The CDR3 sequence is 11 residues long. V was trimmed by 5 bases and J by 6 bases, leaving 7 bases between them. In DNA, the CDR3 is TGTGCCAGCAGCGACCGACAGACCCAGTACTTC. This gives the protein CASSDRQTQYF. Filled out from reference TRBV11-2 and TRBJ2-5, the complete variable domain reads EAGVAQSPRYKIIEKRQSVAFWCNPISGHATLYWYQQILGQGPKLLIQFQNNGVVDDSQLPKDRFSAERLKGVDSTLKIQPAKLEDSAVYLCASSDRQTQYFGPGTRLLVL.

This clonotype was recorded at least ten times. The chain joins TRBV12-3 or TRBV12-4 to TRBJ2-3; 16 nucleotides agree with TRBD2. CDR3 size: 16 residues. J lost 4 bases, V lost 6 bases, and 4 bases had no gene match. The CDR3 reads CASSQGTSGGADTQYF. CDR3 coding DNA: TGTGCCAGCAGCCAAGGGACTAGCGGGGGGGCAGATACGCAGTATTTT.

With respect to this clonotype: The junction and the germline gene differ at one end; a read error may be behind it. This chain joins TRBV27 and TRBJ1-1; D is ambiguous. The CDR3 covers 13 residues. Germline V gives CDR1 MNHEY, CDR2 SMNVEV (reference sequence). CDR3 DNA: TGTGCCACCAGTGCCCTTGGGGACACTGAAGCTTTCTTT. It translates to CATSALGDTEAFF.

This clonotype has only a few counts. The chain joins TRBV6-5 to TRBJ1-5, with TRBD1 matching 7 bases. Trimming removed 7 bases from V and 5 bases from J; junction bases left unmatched: 5. CDR1 is MNHEY, CDR2 SVGAGI, per germline. The CDR3 is 13 amino acids. CDR3 loop: CASKTDRYQPQHF. DNA for the CDR3: TGTGCCAGCAAAACGGACAGGTATCAGCCCCAGCATTTT.

This clonotype showed up many times. The rearrangement links TRBV3-1 to TRBJ2-2; 7 bases agree with TRBD1. The CDR3 is made up of 16 amino acids. The J segment lost 0 bases and the V segment lost 6 bases, leaving 7 bases of the junction unmatched. In germline, CDR1 is LGHDT, CDR2 YNNKEL (reference sequence). CDR3 sequence (DNA): TGTGCCAGCAGTCAAAGGGGGCGGGCGAACACCGGGGAGCTGTTTTTT. Translating it yields CASSQRGRANTGELFF. Full variable domain (remainder filled in from reference TRBV3-1 and TRBJ2-2): DTAVSQTPKYLVTQMGNDKSIKCEQNLGHDTMYWYKQDSKKFLKIMFSYNNKELIINETVPNRFSPKSPDKAHLNLHINSLELGDSAVYFCASSQRGRANTGELFFGEGSRLTVL.

The table lists this clonotype with a few counts. The chain couples TRBV2 to TRBJ2-1, with no clear D. V was pared by 2 bases and J by 2 bases, with 7 bases between. Germline V gene sequence: CDR1 SNHLY, CDR2 FYNNEI. The CDR3 has 14 amino acids. CDR3 sequence (DNA): TGTGCCAGCAGTGAAAGGGTCACCTACAATGAGCAGTTCTTC. Its translation is CASSERVTYNEQFF.